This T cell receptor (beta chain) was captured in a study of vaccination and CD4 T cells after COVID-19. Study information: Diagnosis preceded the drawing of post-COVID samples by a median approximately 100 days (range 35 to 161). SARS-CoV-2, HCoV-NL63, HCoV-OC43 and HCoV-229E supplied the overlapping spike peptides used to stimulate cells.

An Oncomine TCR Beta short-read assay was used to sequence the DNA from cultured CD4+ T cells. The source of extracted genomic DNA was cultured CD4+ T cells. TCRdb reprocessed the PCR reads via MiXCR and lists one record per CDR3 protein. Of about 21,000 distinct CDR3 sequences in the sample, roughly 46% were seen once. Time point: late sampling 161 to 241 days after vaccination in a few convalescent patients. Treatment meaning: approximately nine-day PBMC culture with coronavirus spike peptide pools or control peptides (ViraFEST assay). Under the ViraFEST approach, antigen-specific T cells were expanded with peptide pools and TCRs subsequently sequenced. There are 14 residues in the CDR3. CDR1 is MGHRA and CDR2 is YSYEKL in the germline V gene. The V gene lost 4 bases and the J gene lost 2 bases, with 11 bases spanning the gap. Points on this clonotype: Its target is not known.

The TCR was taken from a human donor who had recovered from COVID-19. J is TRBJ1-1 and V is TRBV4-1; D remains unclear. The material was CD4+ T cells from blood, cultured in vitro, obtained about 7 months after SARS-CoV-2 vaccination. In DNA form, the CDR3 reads TGCGCCAGCAGCCCACTCCACAGCAACACTGAAGCTTTCTTT. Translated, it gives CASSPLHSNTEAFF.